Listed below are T cell receptor beta chains from one sample, sequenced in a study of Ad26.COV2.S vaccination and SARS-CoV-2 variants. Profiled with immunoSEQ multiplex PCR; TCRdb holds only in-frame clones, not every one. This table holds 200,000 to 300,000 clones, 70% to 90% found once. The material was peripheral blood, obtained in a trial of Ad26.COV2.S vaccine versus placebo. The receptors come from a person between 18 and 65 years old who received the Ad26.COV2.S COVID-19 vaccine or a placebo. Both conserved end residues are part of each CDR3. D genes are given only for firm matches. Size values are once, few and many counts, or a class for expanded clones, and some rows have none.

CDR3nt	CDR3aa	d_gene	abundance	v_gene	j_gene
TGTGCCAGCAGCTTGTTCGGGGATGCGGCTTTCTTT	CASSLFGDAAFF	NA	NA	TRBV5-6	TRBJ1-1
TGTGCCAGCAGATGGACTAGCGGGGTCCTTCATGAGCAGTTCTTC	CASRWTSGVLHEQFF	TRBD2	NA	TRBV28	TRBJ2-1
TGTGCCAGCAGCCGGACTAGTTTCTACGAGCAGTACTTC	CASSRTSFYEQYF	TRBD2	NA	TRBV2	TRBJ2-7
TGTGCCACCCGGACAGGGGGCCTGTACAATGAGCAGTTCTTC	CATRTGGLYNEQFF	TRBD1	NA	TRBV28	TRBJ2-1
TGTGCCTGGAGCGGGGGGGACGCTTACGAGCAGTACTTC	CAWSGGDAYEQYF	TRBD2	few	TRBV30	TRBJ2-7
TGTGCCAGCAGCTTAGGGTCTAACTATGGCTACACCTTC	CASSLGSNYGYTF	NA	NA	TRBV13	TRBJ1-2
TGTGCCACCAGCAGAGCCCGGACGGTTGTCACAGATACGCAGTATTTT	CATSRARTVVTDTQYF	NA	NA	TRBV15	TRBJ2-3
TGTGCCAGCAGTTCAACTCCGACTAGCGGGGAAGAGACCCAGTACTTC	CASSSTPTSGEETQYF	TRBD2	once	TRBV28	TRBJ2-5
TGTGCCAGTAGCCTATCCACAGGTGGGGAGGGCTATGGCTACACCTTC	CASSLSTGGEGYGYTF	NA	NA	TRBV19	TRBJ1-2
TGTGCCAGCAGCTTAGCCCCGGGGTCCACCTACGAGCAGTACTTC	CASSLAPGSTYEQYF	NA	once	TRBV5-6	TRBJ2-7
TGTGCCAGCAGTTCGCGGGGGACAGGGACCCAAGAGACCCAGTACTTC	CASSSRGTGTQETQYF	TRBD1	NA	TRBV25-1	TRBJ2-5
TGCAGCGTTGAAAGGGGCAGGGGTCCGGGCAGAGATACGCAGTATTTT	CSVERGRGPGRDTQYF	NA	NA	TRBV29-1	TRBJ2-3
TGTGCCAGCAGCCCACGGACGGGTGGTGAGCAGTTCTTC	CASSPRTGGEQFF	NA	NA	TRBV5-4	TRBJ2-1
TGTGCCAGCAGCCTCGGACAGACTTTTAACCGATTCACTGAAGCTTTCTTT	CASSLGQTFNRFTEAFF	NA	NA	TRBV9	TRBJ1-1
TGTGCCAGCTCGACCGCGGCCGGCTCTGGAAACACCATATATTTT	CASSTAAGSGNTIYF	NA	NA	TRBV18	TRBJ1-3
TGTGCCAGCAGTTCCCTAGACACGAAGAACAATCAGCCCCAGCATTTT	CASSSLDTKNNQPQHF	NA	NA	TRBV6-2/TRBV6-3	TRBJ1-5
TGTGCCAGCAGCCAACCGGGACAGGGAACGGGCTATGGCTACACCTTC	CASSQPGQGTGYGYTF	TRBD1	NA	TRBV3-1/TRBV3-2	TRBJ1-2
TGTGCCACCAGCGCAAAACAGGGAGGTAGTACAGATACGCAGTATTTT	CATSAKQGGSTDTQYF	NA	NA	TRBV15	TRBJ2-3
TGTGCCAGCAGCGTAGTCCCAGCGGGAGAAGAGACCCAGTACTTC	CASSVVPAGEETQYF	TRBD2	NA	TRBV9	TRBJ2-5
TGTGCCAGCAGTCCCACGGACAGGCCTTTTCCCACAGATACGCAGTATTTT	CASSPTDRPFPTDTQYF	TRBD1	NA	TRBV6-2/TRBV6-3	TRBJ2-3
TGCAGCGTTGACAATGTACAGGGGGATGAGCAGTTCTTC	CSVDNVQGDEQFF	TRBD1	NA	TRBV29-1	TRBJ2-1
TGTGCCAGCAGAGTGGACAGGGGACTCATCTACGAGCAGTACTTC	CASRVDRGLIYEQYF	TRBD1	NA	TRBV28	TRBJ2-7
TGTGCCAGCAGTTTGGGACTAGCGGGAGGAAATGAGCAGTTCTTC	CASSLGLAGGNEQFF	TRBD2	NA	TRBV28	TRBJ2-1
TGCGCCAGCAGCTTGGGACTAGCGGGACGAGGAGGGGTCTACAATGAGCAGTTCTTC	CASSLGLAGRGGVYNEQFF	TRBD2	NA	TRBV5-1	TRBJ2-1
TGTGCCAGCGGGCCCCACGGCCTCTCTGGAAACACCATATATTTT	CASGPHGLSGNTIYF	NA	NA	TRBV28	TRBJ1-3
TGTGCCAGCAGCCCCCCGTTGCAAGATACGCAGTATTTT	CASSPPLQDTQYF	NA	NA	TRBV7-9	TRBJ2-3
TGTGCCAGCTCACCACTCGGGTCGTCTAATGAAAAACTGTTTTTT	CASSPLGSSNEKLFF	NA	NA	TRBV18	TRBJ1-4
TGTGCCTTTCACCCCAGCTTTAGGGGTGGCGGCTACACCTTC	CAFHPSFRGGGYTF	NA	NA	TRBV30	TRBJ1-2
TGTGCCAGCAGCGTTAGCGAGACCTACAATGAGCAGTTCTTC	CASSVSETYNEQFF	NA	NA	TRBV7-9	TRBJ2-1
TGTGCCAGCAGCTCCCCGCTCGGGGCGCCCAATGAGCAGTTCTTC	CASSSPLGAPNEQFF	NA	NA	TRBV7-9	TRBJ2-1
TGTGCCAGCCGTGCGAGGCGAACGGGACTAGCGGGATTAAATGAGCAGTTCTTC	CASRARRTGLAGLNEQFF	TRBD2	NA	TRBV6-4	TRBJ2-1
TGCAGCGTTGATTTGGGGGGGTCGGGGTCTGGAAACACCATATATTTT	CSVDLGGSGSGNTIYF	NA	NA	TRBV29-1	TRBJ1-3
TGTGCCAGCAGCTTACTCGGACTAGCGGGAGGGCCATCGATGGGTACGCAGTATTTT	CASSLLGLAGGPSMGTQYF	TRBD2	few	TRBV7-9	TRBJ2-3
TGTGCCAGCAGTGATTCGCCGGACAGAGCTACGGAGCAGTACTTC	CASSDSPDRATEQYF	NA	NA	TRBV6-2/TRBV6-3	TRBJ2-7
TGTGCCAGCAGCTCGACTAGCGGGGGACCGTCGGGGACCCAGTACTTC	CASSSTSGGPSGTQYF	TRBD2	NA	TRBV13	TRBJ2-5
TGCGCCAGCAGCCTATCTCGGCTAGCGGATAGCACAGATACGCAGTATTTT	CASSLSRLADSTDTQYF	TRBD2	once	TRBV4-1	TRBJ2-3
TGTGCCAGCAGTTTCCCGCAGCGGGGGATCACAGATACGCAGTATTTT	CASSFPQRGITDTQYF	TRBD2	NA	TRBV28	TRBJ2-3
TGCAGTGCTTTACGGACGGCTGAGCAGTTCTTC	CSALRTAEQFF	NA	NA	TRBV20-1	TRBJ2-1
TGTGCCAGCAGTTCGGGGACAGGCTACGAGCAGTACTTC	CASSSGTGYEQYF	TRBD1	NA	TRBV28	TRBJ2-7
TGTGCCAGCAGCGTAACCCCTCTTTTGCGGGGAACCGGGGCCAACGTCCTGACTTTC	CASSVTPLLRGTGANVLTF	NA	few	TRBV9	TRBJ2-6
TGTGCCAGCAGCTTAGGGGCGAGGCACAAGAACACTGAAGCTTTCTTT	CASSLGARHKNTEAFF	NA	few	TRBV11-2	TRBJ1-1
TGTGCCAGCAGCACCCGGACAGGTGTCTCTGGAAACACCATATATTTT	CASSTRTGVSGNTIYF	TRBD1	NA	TRBV3-1/TRBV3-2	TRBJ1-3
TGTGCCAGCAGCCGGGACAGGGTGGATCAGCCCCAGCATTTT	CASSRDRVDQPQHF	TRBD1	NA	TRBV7-2	TRBJ1-5
TGTGCCAGCAGCTATCCCGCTAGCGGGGGGTACAATGAGCAGTTCTTC	CASSYPASGGYNEQFF	TRBD2	NA	TRBV7-8	TRBJ2-1
TGTGCCAGCAGCCAAACCCCTCCCGGAAGAAGCACAGATACGCAGTATTTT	CASSQTPPGRSTDTQYF	NA	NA	TRBV4-2	TRBJ2-3
TGTGCCAGCAGTTACGCTAGGGGGCTAGGGGGAAACACCATATATTTT	CASSYARGLGGNTIYF	TRBD1	NA	TRBV6-5	TRBJ1-3
TGTGCCATCAGTGAGTCATGGGCGAACACTGAAGCTTTCTTT	CAISESWANTEAFF	NA	NA	TRBV10-3	TRBJ1-1
TGCGCCAGCAGCTACGACAGGGACTCCTATAATTCACCCCTCCACTTT	CASSYDRDSYNSPLHF	TRBD1	NA	TRBV5-1	TRBJ1-6
TGTGCCAGCAGCTTAGGTCGGCTCTACGAGCAGTACTTC	CASSLGRLYEQYF	NA	NA	TRBV11-2	TRBJ2-7
TGTGCCAGCAGTCAAACGGGGCCCGAGAGCTCCTATAATTCACCCCTCCACTTT	CASSQTGPESSYNSPLHF	NA	NA	TRBV27	TRBJ1-6